This T cell receptor beta chain stems from a study of early T cells in non-severe SARS-CoV-2 infection. This CDR3 spans 14 amino acids. The trim removed 5 bases at V and 5 bases at J, leaving 5 bases unmatched. In this sample, this clonotype turned up a few times. cDNA molecules, individually, were tagged with unique molecular identifiers. TCRdb redid the calling of the 5' RACE reads with MiXCR, one entry per CDR3 protein. The sample lists approximately 71,000 distinct CDR3 sequences; more than 10% were seen once. V and J are TRBV12-3 or TRBV12-4 and TRBJ2-1, with 8 bases that match TRBD2. This receptor was obtained from an adult who was a healthcare worker with PCR-confirmed SARS-CoV-2 infection or an uninfected control (not recorded which). Specimen: whole blood. The CDR3 DNA sequence: TGTGCCAGCAGTAATGCACTAGCGGACAATGAGCAGTTCTTC. Protein sequence: CASSNALADNEQFF.